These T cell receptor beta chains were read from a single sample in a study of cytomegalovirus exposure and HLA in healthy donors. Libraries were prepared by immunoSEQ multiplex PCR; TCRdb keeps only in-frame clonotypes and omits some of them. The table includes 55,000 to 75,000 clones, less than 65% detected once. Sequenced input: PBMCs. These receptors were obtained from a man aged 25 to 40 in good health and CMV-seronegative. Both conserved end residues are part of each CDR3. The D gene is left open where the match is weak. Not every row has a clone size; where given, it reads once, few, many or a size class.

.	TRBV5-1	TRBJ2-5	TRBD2	CASSSSTSGGETQYF	TGCGCCAGCAGCTCCTCGACTAGCGGGGGAGAGACCCAGTACTTC
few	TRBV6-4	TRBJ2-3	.	CASSGTITDTQYF	TGTGCCAGCAGTGGGACAATCACAGATACGCAGTATTTT
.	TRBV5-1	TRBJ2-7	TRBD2	CASSRMVSSGYEQYF	TGCGCCAGCAGCCGGATGGTTTCTAGCGGCTACGAGCAGTACTTC
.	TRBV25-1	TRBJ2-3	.	CASTAQAELGDTQYF	TGTGCCAGCACCGCACAGGCTGAGCTGGGAGATACGCAGTATTTT
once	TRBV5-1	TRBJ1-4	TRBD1	CASSEGQVDEKLFF	TGCGCCAGCAGCGAGGGACAGGTTGATGAAAAACTGTTTTTT
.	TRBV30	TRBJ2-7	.	CASTKTGWGNYEQYF	TGTGCCTCGACTAAGACAGGCTGGGGAAACTACGAGCAGTACTTC
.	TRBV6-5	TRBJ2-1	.	CASSLSSPWYNEQFF	TGTGCCAGCAGTCTCTCTAGCCCCTGGTACAATGAGCAGTTCTTC
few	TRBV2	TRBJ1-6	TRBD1	CASGSEQGEYSPLHF	TGTGCCAGCGGTTCTGAACAGGGGGAGTATTCACCCCTCCACTTT
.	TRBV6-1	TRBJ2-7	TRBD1	CASEGTVLSEQYF	TGTGCCAGCGAGGGGACAGTCCTCTCCGAGCAGTACTTC
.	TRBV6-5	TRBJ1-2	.	CASSYRGMNYGYTF	TGTGCCAGCAGTTACCGGGGTATGAACTATGGCTACACCTTC
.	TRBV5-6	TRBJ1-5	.	CASSKNFNQPQHF	TGTGCCAGCTCTAAGAATTTCAATCAGCCCCAGCATTTT
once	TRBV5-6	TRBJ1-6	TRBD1	CASSARTGEVSPLHF	TGTGCCAGCAGCGCCCGGACAGGGGAGGTTTCACCCCTCCACTTT
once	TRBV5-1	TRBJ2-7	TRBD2	CASSLAREGPPYEQYF	TGCGCCAGCAGCTTGGCCAGGGAGGGGCCGCCCTACGAGCAGTACTTC
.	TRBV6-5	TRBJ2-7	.	CASSYRESYEQYF	TGTGCCAGCAGTTACAGGGAGTCCTACGAGCAGTACTTC
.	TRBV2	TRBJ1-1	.	CASVVDSVNTEAFF	TGTGCCAGCGTCGTTGATTCGGTGAACACTGAAGCTTTCTTT
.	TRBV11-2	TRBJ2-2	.	CASTLLESGELFF	TGTGCCAGCACCTTGCTGGAGTCCGGGGAGCTGTTTTTT
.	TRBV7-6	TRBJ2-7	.	CASSWRQSSYEQYF	TGTGCCAGCAGCTGGCGACAGAGCTCCTACGAGCAGTACTTC
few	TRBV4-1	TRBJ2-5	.	CASSQIILQGQETQYF	TGCGCCAGCAGCCAAATAATACTACAGGGTCAGGAGACCCAGTACTTC
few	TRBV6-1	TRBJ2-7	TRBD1	CASSVGTGPKEQYF	TGTGCCAGCAGTGTCGGGACAGGCCCTAAGGAGCAGTACTTC
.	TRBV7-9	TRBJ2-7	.	CASSLVTAAYEQYF	TGTGCCAGCAGCTTAGTTACAGCCGCCTACGAGCAGTACTTC
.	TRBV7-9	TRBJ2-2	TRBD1	CASKTGVGTGELFF	TGTGCCAGCAAGACAGGGGTAGGCACCGGGGAGCTGTTTTTT
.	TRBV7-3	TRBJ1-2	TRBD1	CASSSTGYGYTF	TGTGCCAGCAGCTCGACAGGGTATGGCTACACCTTC